These 10 T cell receptor beta chains were all obtained from the same sample, sequenced in a study of T cells after yellow fever vaccination. TCRdb used MiXCR to reprocess the 5' RACE reads, holding one entry per CDR3 protein. This sample has hundreds of thousands of distinct CDR3 sequences, with around an eighth found just once. The sequencing used PBMCs, collected on the day of the yellow fever booster vaccination. Source of these receptors: a man younger than 45 who received the YFV17D yellow fever vaccine.

This clonotype was recorded a few times. The J gene is TRBJ2-1, the V gene TRBV7-9; TRBD2 might be the D (5 bases). Trimming left V 4 bases short and J 10 bases short, with 14 bases between. The CDR3 is 13 amino acids. CDR1 SEHNR and CDR2 FQNEAQ come from the germline V gene (reference sequence). CDR3 residues: CASSSPGRREQFF. The CDR3, as DNA: TGTGCCAGCAGCTCCCCTGGCAGGAGGGAGCAGTTCTTC.

This clonotype has just a few counts. The V and J genes are TRBV20-1 and TRBJ2-7; D may be TRBD1 (6 bases). The CDR3 loop spans 14 amino acids. Trimming shortened V by 6 bases and J by 6 bases, and 21 bases separated the two germline ends. Looked up from germline, CDR1 is DFQATT and CDR2 is SNEGSKA (reference sequence). Written as DNA, the CDR3 is TGCAGTGCCAAGGGTACAGGGATAAGAACCGAGCAGTACTTC. Protein sequence: CSAKGTGIRTEQYF.

This clonotype was seen many times. This chain uses TRBV27 with TRBJ2-2; D might be TRBD2 (6 bases). This CDR3 has 15 amino acids. CDR1 is MNHEY and CDR2 is SMNVEV in the germline V gene (reference sequence). Trimming took off 0 bases at V and 4 bases at J, with 9 bases between the two ends. This CDR3 reads CASSLSMGGTGELFF. CDR3 nucleotides: TGTGCCAGCAGTTTATCGATGGGAGGCACCGGGGAGCTGTTTTTT.

Ten or more counts support this clonotype. This chain uses TRBV5-1 with TRBJ2-3; D gene unclear. The V gene's germline CDR1 is SGHRS and CDR2 YFSETQ. V was clipped by 1 base and J by 4 bases, with 4 bases between them. The CDR3 loop spans 12 amino acids. CDR3 sequence: CASSLSSDTQYF. Here the CDR3 DNA reads TGCGCCAGCAGCTTGTCGTCAGATACGCAGTATTTT.

In its sample, this clonotype was seen a few times. The chain links TRBV12-3 or TRBV12-4 to TRBJ2-3, with D possibly being TRBD2 (5 bases). Deletions cut 4 bases from V and 2 bases from J, with 13 bases between. The CDR3 extends over 15 amino acids. CDR3 sequence reads: CASSYASTATDTQYF. The CDR3 DNA sequence: TGTGCCAGCAGTTACGCTAGCACGGCCACAGATACGCAGTATTTT.

The chain uses TRBV5-5 and TRBJ2-7; D call uncertain. Trimming took 3 bases from V and 4 from J, leaving 17 bases between them. The CDR3 contains 15 residues. Per the germline V gene, CDR1 is SGHKS and CDR2 is YYEKEE (reference sequence). CDR3 region: CASSSSVGGVYEQYF. Written as DNA, the CDR3 is TGTGCCAGCAGCTCCTCGGTAGGCGGAGTATACGAGCAGTACTTC.

The chain has TRBV9 and TRBJ2-1; D uncertain. CDR1 SGDLS and CDR2 YYNGEE come from the germline V gene. The V end was cut by 4 bases, the J end by 9 bases, with 11 bases between. The CDR3 runs to 12 residues. The CDR3: CASSPPTVEQFF. In nucleotides, the CDR3 is TGTGCCAGCAGCCCCCCCACGGTTGAGCAGTTCTTC. Full variable domain (remainder filled in from reference TRBV9 and TRBJ2-1): DSGVTQTPKHLITATGQRVTLRCSPRSGDLSVYWYQQSLDQGLQFLIQYYNGEERAKGNILERFSAQQFPDLHSELNLSSLELGDSALYFCASSPPTVEQFFGPGTRLTVL.

This clonotype was recorded a few times. One junction end disagrees with the germline gene, perhaps due to a read error. The chain employs TRBV2 and TRBJ1-6, with 7 bases identical to TRBD1. The germline V gene encodes CDR1 SNHLY and CDR2 FYNNEI. The length of the CDR3 is 16 residues. CDR3 region: CAGSGDSNSYNSPLHF. Written as DNA, the CDR3 is TGTGCCGGCAGTGGGGACAGCAACTCCTATAATTCACCCCTCCACTTT.

V and J are TRBV15 and TRBJ2-3, with D perhaps TRBD1 (5 bases). Looked up from germline, CDR1 is LNHNV and CDR2 is YYDKDF (reference sequence). The CDR3 has 15 amino acids. The V end was cut by 6 bases, the J end by 1 base, with 14 bases between. This CDR3 reads CATRQALFGTDTQYF. The CDR3 DNA reads TGTGCCACCAGACAGGCCCTGTTCGGCACAGATACGCAGTATTTT.

This clonotype was found a few times. CDR3 protein: CASSRTSSYNSPLHF. CDR3 in DNA: TGTGCCAGCAGCCGAACTAGCTCCTATAATTCACCCCTCCACTTT. The chain has TRBV7-2 and TRBJ1-6; D uncertain. CDR1 is SGHTA and CDR2 is FQGNSA in the germline V gene. V dropped 5 bases and J dropped 0 bases, with 8 bases sitting between them. The CDR3 covers 15 residues.